The source of this T cell receptor (beta chain) is a study of blood T cell repertoires in COVID-19. Assay used: immunoSEQ multiplex PCR; TCRdb lists only in-frame clones, some missing. The sample shows around 29,000 clones, about 85% of them seen only once. V was pared by 9 bases and J by 3 bases, with 14 bases between. This CDR3 spans 13 amino acids. CDR1 and CDR2 (germline): KGHDR, SFDVKD. This clone was picked up a small number of times. The sequence derives from an older woman with active COVID-19. The specimen was peripheral blood. The rearrangement uses TRBV24-1 and TRBJ2-7; a possible D gene is TRBD2 (6 bases). CDR3 region: CATADSGHYEQYF. Written as DNA, the CDR3 is TGTGCCACCGCAGATAGCGGACACTACGAGCAGTACTTC.